The next 9 T cell receptor beta chains were all read from a single sample in a study of blood T cell repertoires in COVID-19. This table comes from immunoSEQ multiplex PCR, and its TCRdb copy is limited to in-frame clones, with some not included. This sample has some 150,000 clones; roughly nine tenths occur once, and the top ten carry approximately 2.8%. The material sequenced was peripheral blood. These receptors originate from a woman in her sixties or seventies with active COVID-19.

The chain is built from TRBV19 and TRBJ2-3, with a tentative D call TRBD2 (5 bases). CDR1 is LNHDA and CDR2 is SQIVND in the germline V gene (reference sequence). This CDR3 contains 15 residues. V lost 5 bases to trimming and J lost 0 bases, with 12 bases between them. The CDR3 spells CASSPNGESTDTQYF. CDR3 sequence (DNA): TGTGCCAGTAGTCCAAACGGGGAGAGCACAGATACGCAGTATTTT.

The chain couples TRBV7-2 to TRBJ2-1; 8 bases map to TRBD1. There are 16 residues in the CDR3. Per germline, CDR1 SGHTA and CDR2 FQGNSA. V was clipped by 3 bases and J by 6 bases; unmatched bases: 10. The DNA for the CDR3 is TGTGCCAGCAGCTTTAAGGCAGGGGGCAGGTCCAATGAGCAGTTCTTC. This sequence encodes CASSFKAGGRSNEQFF.

The CDR3 loop reads CASSPRPHLTDTQYF. CDR3 nucleotides: TGTGCCAGCAGTCCGCGGCCCCATCTCACAGATACGCAGTATTTT. V usage is TRBV27 and J usage is TRBJ2-3; D is uncertain. Germline lookup yields CDR1 MNHEY and CDR2 SMNVEV (reference sequence). CDR3 length: 15 amino acids. Deletions cut 5 bases from V and 2 bases from J, with 14 bases between.

This clone was counted ten times or more. CDR3 sequence (DNA): TGTGCCAGCATTGAGGGACAGGCTCAAACCCTCCACTTT. This codes for CASIEGQAQTLHF. J is TRBJ1-6 and V is TRBV2; 8 positions match TRBD1. Per germline, CDR1 SNHLY and CDR2 FYNNEI. The V gene end was trimmed by 7 bases and the J gene end by 14 bases; junction bases not matched to a gene: 10. The CDR3 sequence is 13 residues long.

This clone has just a few counts. The CDR3 DNA sequence: TGCGCCAGCAGTGGAACGGGACTAGCGGGCTTGACCACAGATACGCAGTATTTT. It codes for CASSGTGLAGLTTDTQYF. The rearrangement joins TRBV10-1 to TRBJ2-3, with TRBD2 matching 12 bases. Per the germline V gene, CDR1 is WNHNN and CDR2 is SYGVQD (reference sequence). V shed 4 bases and J 2 bases; nucleotides not matched to a gene: 10. The length of the CDR3 is 18 residues.

This clone was recorded only once. CDR3 in DNA: TGTGCCAGCAGCTTAGGGCAGGGTGATCAGCCCCAGCATTTT. It yields the protein CASSLGQGDQPQHF. The V call is TRBV7-9, the J call TRBJ1-5; D might be TRBD1 (5 bases). The V and J ends lost 1 base and 5 bases respectively, with 9 bases between them. The CDR3 consists of 14 residues. Germline V gene sequence: CDR1 SEHNR, CDR2 FQNEAQ (reference sequence).

V is TRBV7-9 and J is TRBJ2-2; possibly TRBD1 for D (5 bases). The germline CDR1 and CDR2 sequences are SEHNR and FQNEAQ (reference sequence). This CDR3 spans 14 amino acids. V lost 6 bases, J lost 4 bases, and 12 bases lay in between. DNA for the CDR3: TGTGCCAGCAGTCTAGGGGCGAGCACCGGGGAGCTGTTTTTT. This codes for CASSLGASTGELFF.

The CDR3 region has the DNA TGCGCCAGCAGTGGGGCGGGAGGAACATACAATGAGCAGTTCTTC. It codes for CASSGAGGTYNEQFF. This chain connects TRBV10-1 to TRBJ2-1; 8 bases match TRBD2. The CDR3 runs 15 residues. Germline lookup yields CDR1 WNHNN and CDR2 SYGVQD (reference sequence). The V and J ends lost 4 bases and 4 bases, in that order; junction bases with no gene match: 6.

The chain is built from TRBV4-3 and TRBJ1-2, with unresolved D. The CDR3 loop spans 13 amino acids. CDR1 is LGHNA and CDR2 is YSLEER in the germline V gene. Trimming shortened V by 0 bases and J by 5 bases, and 7 bases separated the two germline ends. The CDR3 loop is CASSQDTTYGYTF. In DNA form, the CDR3 reads TGCGCCAGCAGCCAAGATACGACTTATGGCTACACCTTC.